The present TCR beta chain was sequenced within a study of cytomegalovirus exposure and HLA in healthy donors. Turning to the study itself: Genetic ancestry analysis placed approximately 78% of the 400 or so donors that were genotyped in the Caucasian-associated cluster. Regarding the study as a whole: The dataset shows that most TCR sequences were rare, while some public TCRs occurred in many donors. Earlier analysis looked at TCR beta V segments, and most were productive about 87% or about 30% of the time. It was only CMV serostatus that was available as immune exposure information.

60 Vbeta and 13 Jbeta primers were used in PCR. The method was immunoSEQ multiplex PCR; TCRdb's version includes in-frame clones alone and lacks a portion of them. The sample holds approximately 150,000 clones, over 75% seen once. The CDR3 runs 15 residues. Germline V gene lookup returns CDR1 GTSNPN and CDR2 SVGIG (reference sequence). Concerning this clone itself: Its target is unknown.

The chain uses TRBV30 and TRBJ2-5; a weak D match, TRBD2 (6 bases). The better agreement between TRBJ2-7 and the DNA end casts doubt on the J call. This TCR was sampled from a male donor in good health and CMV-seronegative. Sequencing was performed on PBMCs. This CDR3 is CAWSVLGGGSNEQYF. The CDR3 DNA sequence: TGTGCCTGGAGTGTACTTGGCGGAGGGTCCAACGAGCAGTACTTC.